Listed here is a single T cell receptor (beta chain). The data derive from a study of shared clonotypes between healthy human individuals. Division of CD4+ cells produced a CD45RA+ naive subset and a CD45RA-negative memory subset. The protocol was immunoSEQ multiplex PCR, while the TCRdb copy is restricted to in-frame clones and leaves out a portion. This sample yields approximately 980,000 clones, of which approximately 80% are seen a single time; about 1.5% belongs to the top ten. CDR1 and CDR2 from the germline V gene are SEHNR and FQNEAQ (reference sequence). The CDR3 extends over 15 amino acids. V shed 1 base and J shed 2 bases, with 9 bases lying between them.

This chain uses TRBV7-9 with TRBJ1-5; no clear D. This TCR came from a man aged 18 to 30 in good health. The sample was memory CD4+ T cells sorted from blood. Subset here: CD45RA-negative fraction. CDR3 in DNA: TGTGCCAGCAGCTTAGACAGCGGGGGCAATCAGCCCCAGCATTTT. Residues: CASSLDSGGNQPQHF.